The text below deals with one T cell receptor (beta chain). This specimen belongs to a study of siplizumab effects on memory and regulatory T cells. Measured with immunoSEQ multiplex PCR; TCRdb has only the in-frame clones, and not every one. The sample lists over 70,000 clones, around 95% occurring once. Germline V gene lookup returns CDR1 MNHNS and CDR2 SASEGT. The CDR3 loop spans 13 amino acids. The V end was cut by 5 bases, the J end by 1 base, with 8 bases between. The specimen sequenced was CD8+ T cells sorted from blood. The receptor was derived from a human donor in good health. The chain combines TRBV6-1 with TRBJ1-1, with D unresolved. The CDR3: CASSNRGNTEAFF. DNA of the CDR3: TGTGCCAGCAGTAACCGGGGGAACACTGAAGCTTTCTTT.